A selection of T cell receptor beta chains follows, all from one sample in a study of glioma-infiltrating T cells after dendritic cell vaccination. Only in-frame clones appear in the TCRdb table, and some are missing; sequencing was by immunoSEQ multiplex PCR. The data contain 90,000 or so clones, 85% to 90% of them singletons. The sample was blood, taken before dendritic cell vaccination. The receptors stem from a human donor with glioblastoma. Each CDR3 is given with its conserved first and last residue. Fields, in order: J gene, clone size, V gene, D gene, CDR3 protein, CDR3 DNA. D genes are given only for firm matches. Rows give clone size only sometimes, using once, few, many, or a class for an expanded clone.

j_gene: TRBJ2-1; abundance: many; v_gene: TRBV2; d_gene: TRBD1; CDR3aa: CASTQQGAYNEQFF; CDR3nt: TGTGCCAGTACCCAACAGGGGGCCTACAATGAGCAGTTCTTC
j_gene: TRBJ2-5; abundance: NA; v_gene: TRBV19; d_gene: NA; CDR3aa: CASSIRGFAETQYF; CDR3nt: TGTGCCAGTAGTATAAGGGGGTTCGCGGAGACCCAGTACTTC
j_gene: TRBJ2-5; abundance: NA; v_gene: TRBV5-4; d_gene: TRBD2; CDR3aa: CASSTAGVQETQYF; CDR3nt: TGTGCCAGCAGCACCGCGGGGGTACAAGAGACCCAGTACTTC
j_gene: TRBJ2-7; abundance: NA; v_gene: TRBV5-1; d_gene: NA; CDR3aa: CASSPMPDTYEQYF; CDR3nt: TGCGCCAGCAGCCCTATGCCTGATACCTACGAGCAGTACTTC
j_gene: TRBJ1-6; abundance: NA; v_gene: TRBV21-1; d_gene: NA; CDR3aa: CASSKVGFGSSPLHF; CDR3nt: NA
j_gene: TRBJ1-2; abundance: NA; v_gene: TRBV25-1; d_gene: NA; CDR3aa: CASSEYGGGYTF; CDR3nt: TGTGCCAGCAGTGAATACGGAGGAGGCTACACCTTC
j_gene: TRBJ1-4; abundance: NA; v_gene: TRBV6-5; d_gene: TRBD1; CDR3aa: CASSYSTGSNEKLFF; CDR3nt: TGTGCCAGCAGTTACTCGACAGGGTCTAATGAAAAACTGTTTTTT
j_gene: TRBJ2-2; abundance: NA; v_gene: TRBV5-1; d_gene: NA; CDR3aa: CASREGASGELFF; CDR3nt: TGCGCCAGCAGGGAGGGGGCTTCCGGGGAGCTGTTTTTT
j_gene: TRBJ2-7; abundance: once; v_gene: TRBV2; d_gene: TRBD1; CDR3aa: CASRPGTESYF; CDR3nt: TGTGCCAGCAGGCCCGGGACAGAGTCCTACTTC
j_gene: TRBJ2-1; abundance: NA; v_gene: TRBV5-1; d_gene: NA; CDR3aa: CASSLGFWRGGEQFF; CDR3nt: TGCGCCAGCAGCTTGGGATTCTGGCGGGGCGGAGAGCAGTTCTTC
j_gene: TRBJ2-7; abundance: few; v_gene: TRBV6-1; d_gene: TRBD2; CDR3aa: CASRPSSGTPGEQYF; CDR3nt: TGTGCCAGCAGGCCCTCTAGCGGGACCCCGGGGGAGCAGTACTTC
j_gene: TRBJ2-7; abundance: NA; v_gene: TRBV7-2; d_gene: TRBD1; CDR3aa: CASSLLPGGLYEQYF; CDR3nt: TGTGCCAGCAGCTTATTACCAGGGGGCCTCTACGAGCAGTACTTC
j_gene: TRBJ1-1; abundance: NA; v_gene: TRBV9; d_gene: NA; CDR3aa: CASSVVRGSTEAFF; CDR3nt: TGTGCCAGCAGCGTAGTCCGGGGAAGCACTGAAGCTTTCTTT
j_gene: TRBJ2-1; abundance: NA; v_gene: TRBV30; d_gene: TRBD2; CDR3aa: CAFRAGGPYNEQFF; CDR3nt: TGTGCCTTTAGAGCGGGAGGCCCCTACAATGAGCAGTTCTTC
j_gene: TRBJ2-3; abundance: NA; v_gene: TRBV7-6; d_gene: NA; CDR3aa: CASSVGLGGPDTQYF; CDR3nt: TGTGCCAGCAGCGTGGGACTAGGGGGCCCAGATACGCAGTATTTT
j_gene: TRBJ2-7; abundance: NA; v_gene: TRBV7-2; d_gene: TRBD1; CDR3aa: CASSFSGTGYYEQYF; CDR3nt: TGTGCCAGCAGCTTCTCCGGGACAGGATACTACGAGCAGTACTTC
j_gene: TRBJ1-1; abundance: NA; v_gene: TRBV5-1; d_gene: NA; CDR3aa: CASSPTGILNTEAFF; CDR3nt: TGCGCCAGCAGCCCTACAGGAATACTTAACACTGAAGCTTTCTTT
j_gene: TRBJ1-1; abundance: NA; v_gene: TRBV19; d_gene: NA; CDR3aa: CASNDYTEAFF; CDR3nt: TGTGCCAGTAATGACTACACTGAAGCTTTCTTT
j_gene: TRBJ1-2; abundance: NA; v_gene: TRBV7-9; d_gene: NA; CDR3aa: CASSPPRDTSHNYGYTF; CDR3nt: TGTGCCAGCAGCCCCCCTCGAGACACGTCCCATAACTATGGCTACACCTTC
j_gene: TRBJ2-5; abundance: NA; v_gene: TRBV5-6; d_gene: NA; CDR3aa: CASSHGHREETQYF; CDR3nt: TGTGCCAGCAGCCACGGACACCGCGAGGAGACCCAGTACTTC
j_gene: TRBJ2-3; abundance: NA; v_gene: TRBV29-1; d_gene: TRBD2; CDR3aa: CSVTLSGSRADTQYF; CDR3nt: TGCAGCGTCACCCTTAGCGGGAGTAGGGCAGATACGCAGTATTTT
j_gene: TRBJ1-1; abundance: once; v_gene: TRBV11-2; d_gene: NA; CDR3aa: CASSFGQNTEAFF; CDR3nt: TGTGCCAGCAGCTTCGGACAGAACACTGAAGCTTTCTTT
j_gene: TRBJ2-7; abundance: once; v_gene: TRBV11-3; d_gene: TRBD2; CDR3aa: CASSLQSGTSGRGVEQYF; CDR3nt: TGTGCCAGCAGCTTACAATCCGGGACTAGCGGGAGGGGCGTCGAGCAGTACTTC
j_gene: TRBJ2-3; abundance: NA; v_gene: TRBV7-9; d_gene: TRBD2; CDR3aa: CASSPRLAGELEAQYF; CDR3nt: TGTGCCAGCAGCCCCAGACTAGCGGGGGAGCTCGAAGCGCAGTATTTT
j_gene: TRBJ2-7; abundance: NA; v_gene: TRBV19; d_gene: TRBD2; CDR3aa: CASSPAGGGYEQYF; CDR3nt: TGTGCCAGCTCCCCGGCGGGAGGGGGGTACGAGCAGTACTTC
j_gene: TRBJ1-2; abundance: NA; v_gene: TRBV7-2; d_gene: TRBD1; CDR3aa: CASSRRTGQYGYTF; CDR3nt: TGTGCCAGCAGCCGCCGGACAGGGCAGTATGGCTACACCTTC
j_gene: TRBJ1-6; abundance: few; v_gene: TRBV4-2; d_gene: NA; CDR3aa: CASSQETESNSPLHF; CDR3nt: TGTGCCAGCAGCCAAGAGACAGAATCTAATTCACCCCTCCACTTT
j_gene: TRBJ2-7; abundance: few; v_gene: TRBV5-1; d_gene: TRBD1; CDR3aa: CASSPGTGVEQYF; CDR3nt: TGCGCCAGCAGCCCCGGGACAGGGGTTGAGCAGTACTTC
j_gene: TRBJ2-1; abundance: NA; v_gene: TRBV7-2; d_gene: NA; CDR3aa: CASSSSLYVPGEQFF; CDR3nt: TGTGCCAGCAGCTCCTCCCTTTACGTCCCGGGGGAGCAGTTCTTC
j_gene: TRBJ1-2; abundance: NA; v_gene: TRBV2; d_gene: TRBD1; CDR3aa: CASRQGGDGYTF; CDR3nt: TGTGCCAGCAGGCAGGGGGGAGATGGCTACACCTTC
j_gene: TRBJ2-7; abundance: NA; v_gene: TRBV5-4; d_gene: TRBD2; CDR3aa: CASSFGGGYEQYF; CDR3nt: TGTGCCAGCAGCTTTGGCGGGGGGTACGAGCAGTACTTC
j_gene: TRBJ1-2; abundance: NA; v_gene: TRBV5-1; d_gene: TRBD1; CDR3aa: CASSSGGSNNYGYTF; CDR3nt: TGCGCCAGCAGCTCAGGGGGTAGCAATAACTATGGCTACACCTTC
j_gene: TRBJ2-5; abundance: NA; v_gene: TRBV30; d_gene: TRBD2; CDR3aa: CAWSYGTSGSRPQYF; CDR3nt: TGTGCCTGGAGCTACGGGACTAGCGGGAGCAGGCCCCAGTACTTC
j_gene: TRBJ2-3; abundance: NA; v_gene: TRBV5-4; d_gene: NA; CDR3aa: CASSLASPTGTQYF; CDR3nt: TGTGCCAGCAGCTTGGCCTCTCCCACGGGAACGCAGTATTTT
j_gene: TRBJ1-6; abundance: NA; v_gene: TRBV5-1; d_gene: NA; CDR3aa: CASSLDQGYNSPLHF; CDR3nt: TGCGCCAGCAGCTTGGACCAGGGTTATAATTCACCCCTCCACTTT
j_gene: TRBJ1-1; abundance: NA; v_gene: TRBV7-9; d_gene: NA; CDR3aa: CASSVQGNTEAFF; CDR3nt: TGTGCCAGCAGCGTACAGGGTAACACTGAAGCTTTCTTT
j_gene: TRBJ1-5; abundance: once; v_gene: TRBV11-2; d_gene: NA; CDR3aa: CASSSTGISNQPQHF; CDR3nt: TGTGCCAGCAGCTCAACAGGGATTAGCAATCAGCCCCAGCATTTT
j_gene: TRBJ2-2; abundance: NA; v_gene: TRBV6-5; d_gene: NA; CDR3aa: CASRQGFAGELFF; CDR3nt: TGTGCCAGCAGGCAGGGGTTCGCCGGGGAGCTGTTTTTT
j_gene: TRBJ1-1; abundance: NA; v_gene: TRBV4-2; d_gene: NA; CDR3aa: CASSQDLIRGAFEAFF; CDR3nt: TGTGCCAGCAGCCAAGATCTTATCCGGGGGGCCTTTGAAGCTTTCTTT